This passage covers 2 T cell receptor beta chains from one sample sequenced in a study of cytomegalovirus exposure and HLA in healthy donors. This PCR relied on a set of 60 Vbeta primers and 13 Jbeta primers. The data were produced by immunoSEQ multiplex PCR, yet TCRdb's version contains in-frame clones alone and is incomplete. The repertoire holds roughly 6,100 clones, with around 56% as singletons. The specimen sequenced was PBMCs. These receptors originate from a man in his thirties or forties in good health and CMV-seropositive.

V gene TRBV29-1 combines with J gene TRBJ1-2, with TRBD1 identical over 7 bases. Germline V gene data show CDR1 as SQVTM and CDR2 as ANQGSEA. The junction had 7 bases not matched to a gene; V was cut back by 2 bases and J by 4 bases. CDR3 length: 14 residues. The CDR3 loop reads CSVEPNRGGYGYTF. Written as DNA, the CDR3 is TGCAGCGTTGAACCCAACAGGGGAGGCTATGGCTACACCTTC. The complete variable domain, with remaining parts taken from reference TRBV29-1 and TRBJ1-2, reads SAVISQKPSRDICQRGTSLTIQCQVDSQVTMMFWYRQQPGQSLTLIATANQGSEATYESGFVIDKFPISRPNLTFSTLTVSNMSPEDSSIYLCSVEPNRGGYGYTFGSGTRLTVV.

This clone was seen a handful of times. V gene TRBV18 combines with J gene TRBJ2-3; D is unresolved. Germline CDR1 and CDR2: KGHSH and LQKENI. CDR3 size: 13 residues. V shed 0 bases and J shed 2 bases, with 3 bases lying between them. CDR3 bases: TGTGCCAGCTCACCACCCATCACAGATACGCAGTATTTT. Protein: CASSPPITDTQYF.